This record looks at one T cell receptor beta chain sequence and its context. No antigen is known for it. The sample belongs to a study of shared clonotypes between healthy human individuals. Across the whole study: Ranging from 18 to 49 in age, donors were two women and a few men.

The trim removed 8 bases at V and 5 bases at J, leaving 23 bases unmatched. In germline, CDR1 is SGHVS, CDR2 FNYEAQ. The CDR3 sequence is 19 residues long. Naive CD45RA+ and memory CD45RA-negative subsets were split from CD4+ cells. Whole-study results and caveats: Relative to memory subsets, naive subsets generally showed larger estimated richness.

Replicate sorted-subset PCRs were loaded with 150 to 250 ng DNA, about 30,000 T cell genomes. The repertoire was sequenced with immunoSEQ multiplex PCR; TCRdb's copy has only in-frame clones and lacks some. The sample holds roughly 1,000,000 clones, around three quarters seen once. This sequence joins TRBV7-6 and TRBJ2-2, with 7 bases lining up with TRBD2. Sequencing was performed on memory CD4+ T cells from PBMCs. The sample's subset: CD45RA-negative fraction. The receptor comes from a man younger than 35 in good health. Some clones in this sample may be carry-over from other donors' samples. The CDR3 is CASPRSGSGGGRRTGELFF. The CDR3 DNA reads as TGTGCCAGCCCCCGGTCTGGGTCTGGGGGGGGAAGGAGAACCGGGGAGCTGTTTTTT.